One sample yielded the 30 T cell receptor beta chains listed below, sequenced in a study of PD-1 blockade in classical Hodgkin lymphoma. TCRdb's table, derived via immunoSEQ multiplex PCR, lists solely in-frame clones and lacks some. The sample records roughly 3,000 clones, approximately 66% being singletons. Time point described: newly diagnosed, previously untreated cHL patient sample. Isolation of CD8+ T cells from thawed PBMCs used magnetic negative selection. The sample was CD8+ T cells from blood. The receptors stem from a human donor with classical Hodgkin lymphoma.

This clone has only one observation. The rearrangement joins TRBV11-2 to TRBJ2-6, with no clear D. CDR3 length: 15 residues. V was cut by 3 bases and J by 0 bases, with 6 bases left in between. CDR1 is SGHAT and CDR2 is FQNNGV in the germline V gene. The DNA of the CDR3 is TGTGCCAGCAGCTTCCCACACTCTGGGGCCAACGTCCTGACTTTC. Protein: CASSFPHSGANVLTF.

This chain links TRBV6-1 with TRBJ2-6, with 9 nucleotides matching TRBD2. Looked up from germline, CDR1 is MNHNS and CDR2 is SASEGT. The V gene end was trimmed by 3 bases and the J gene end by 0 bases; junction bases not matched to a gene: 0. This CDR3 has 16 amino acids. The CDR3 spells CASSEREGSGANVLTF. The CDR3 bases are TGTGCCAGCAGTGAGCGGGAGGGCTCTGGGGCCAACGTCCTGACTTTC.

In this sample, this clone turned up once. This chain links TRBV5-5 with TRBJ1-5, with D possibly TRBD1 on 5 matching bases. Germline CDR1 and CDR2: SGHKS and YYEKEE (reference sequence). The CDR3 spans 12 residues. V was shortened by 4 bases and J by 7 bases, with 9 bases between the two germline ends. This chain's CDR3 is CASSAGLQPQHF. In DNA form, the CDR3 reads TGTGCCAGCAGCGCAGGGTTGCAGCCCCAGCATTTT.

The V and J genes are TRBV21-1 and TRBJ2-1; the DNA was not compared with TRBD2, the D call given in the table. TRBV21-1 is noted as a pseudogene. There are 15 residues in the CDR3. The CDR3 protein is CASSNTSYSYNEQFF. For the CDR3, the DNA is TGTGCCAGCAGCAACACTAGCTACTCCTACAATGAGCAGTTCTTC.

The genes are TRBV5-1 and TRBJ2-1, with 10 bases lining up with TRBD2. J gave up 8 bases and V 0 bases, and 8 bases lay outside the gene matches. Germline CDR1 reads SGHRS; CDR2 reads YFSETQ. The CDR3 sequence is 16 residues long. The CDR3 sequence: CASSLVGLAGGHEQFF. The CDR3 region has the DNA TGCGCCAGCAGCTTGGTCGGATTAGCGGGAGGTCATGAGCAGTTCTTC.

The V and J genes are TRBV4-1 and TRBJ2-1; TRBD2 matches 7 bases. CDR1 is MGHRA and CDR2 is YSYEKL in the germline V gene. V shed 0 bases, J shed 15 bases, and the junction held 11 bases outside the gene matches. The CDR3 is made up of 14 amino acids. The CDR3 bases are TGCGCCAGCAGCCAAGATCTCGGGGGGATTAGGGGGTTCTTC. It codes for CASSQDLGGIRGFF.

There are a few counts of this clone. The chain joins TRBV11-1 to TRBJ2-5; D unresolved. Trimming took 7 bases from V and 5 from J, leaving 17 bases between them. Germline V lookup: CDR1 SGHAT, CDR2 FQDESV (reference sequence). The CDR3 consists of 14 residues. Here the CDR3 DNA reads TGTGCCAGCACGGACCCTGGTGGATGGGAGACCCAGTACTTC. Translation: CASTDPGGWETQYF.

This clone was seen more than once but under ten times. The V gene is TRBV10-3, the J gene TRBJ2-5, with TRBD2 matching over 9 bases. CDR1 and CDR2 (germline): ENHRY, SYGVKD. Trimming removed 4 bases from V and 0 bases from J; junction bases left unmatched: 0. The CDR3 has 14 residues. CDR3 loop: CAISGTSDQETQYF. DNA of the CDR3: TGTGCCATCAGTGGGACTAGCGACCAAGAGACCCAGTACTTC.

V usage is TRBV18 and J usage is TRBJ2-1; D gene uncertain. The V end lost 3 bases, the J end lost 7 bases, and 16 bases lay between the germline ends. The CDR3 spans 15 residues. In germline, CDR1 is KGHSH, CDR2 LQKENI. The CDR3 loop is CASSPSGNYVNEQFF. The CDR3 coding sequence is TGTGCCAGCTCACCGTCGGGCAATTATGTGAATGAGCAGTTCTTC.

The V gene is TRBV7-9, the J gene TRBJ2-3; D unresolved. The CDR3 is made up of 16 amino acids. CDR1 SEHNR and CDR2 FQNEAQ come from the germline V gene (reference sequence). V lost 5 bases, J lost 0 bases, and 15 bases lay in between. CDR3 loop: CASSRRVSLSTDTQYF. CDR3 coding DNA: TGTGCCAGCAGCCGAAGGGTCAGCCTTAGCACAGATACGCAGTATTTT.

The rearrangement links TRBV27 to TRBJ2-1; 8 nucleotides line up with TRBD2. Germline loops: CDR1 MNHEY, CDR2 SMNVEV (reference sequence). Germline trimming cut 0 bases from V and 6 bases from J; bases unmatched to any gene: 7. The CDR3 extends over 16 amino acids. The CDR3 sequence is CASSLSLGRAGNEQFF. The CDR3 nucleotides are TGTGCCAGCAGTTTATCCCTCGGGAGGGCCGGCAATGAGCAGTTCTTC.

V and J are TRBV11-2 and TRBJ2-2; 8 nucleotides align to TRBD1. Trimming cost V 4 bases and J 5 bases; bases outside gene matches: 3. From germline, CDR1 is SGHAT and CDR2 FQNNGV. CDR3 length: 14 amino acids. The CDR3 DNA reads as TGTGCCAGCAGCTCGACAGGGGATACCGGGGAGCTGTTTTTT. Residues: CASSSTGDTGELFF.

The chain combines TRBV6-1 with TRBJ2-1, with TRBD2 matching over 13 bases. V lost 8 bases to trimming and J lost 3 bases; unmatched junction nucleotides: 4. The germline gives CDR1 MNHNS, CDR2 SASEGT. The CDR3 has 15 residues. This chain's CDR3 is CASVLAGGSYNEQFF. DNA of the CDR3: TGTGCCAGCGTACTAGCGGGAGGGAGCTACAATGAGCAGTTCTTC.

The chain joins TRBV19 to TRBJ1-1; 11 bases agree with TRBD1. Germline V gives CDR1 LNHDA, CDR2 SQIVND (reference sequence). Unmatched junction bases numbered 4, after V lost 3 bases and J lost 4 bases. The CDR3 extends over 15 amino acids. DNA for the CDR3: TGTGCCAGTAGTATCGCCGGACAGGGGGCCACTGAAGCTTTCTTT. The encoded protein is CASSIAGQGATEAFF.

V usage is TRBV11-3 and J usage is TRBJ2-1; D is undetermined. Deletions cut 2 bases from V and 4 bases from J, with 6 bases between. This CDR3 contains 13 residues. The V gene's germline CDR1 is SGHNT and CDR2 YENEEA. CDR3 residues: CASSLSEYNEQFF. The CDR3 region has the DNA TGTGCCAGCAGCTTATCAGAATACAATGAGCAGTTCTTC.

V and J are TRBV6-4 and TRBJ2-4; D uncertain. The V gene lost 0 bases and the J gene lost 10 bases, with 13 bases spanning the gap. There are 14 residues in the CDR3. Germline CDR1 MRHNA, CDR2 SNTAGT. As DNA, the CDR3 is TGTGCCAGCAGTGACTCATCCGGCGCGCATATTCAGTACTTC. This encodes CASSDSSGAHIQYF.

CDR3 loop: CASSDGLAGNEQFF. DNA for the CDR3: TGTGCCAGCAGTGACGGACTAGCGGGCAATGAGCAGTTCTTC. The V and J genes are TRBV6-4 and TRBJ2-1; 11 bases align to TRBD2. CDR1 and CDR2 (germline): MRHNA, SNTAGT. The V and J ends lost 2 bases and 6 bases, in that order; junction bases with no gene match: 0. The CDR3 runs to 14 residues.

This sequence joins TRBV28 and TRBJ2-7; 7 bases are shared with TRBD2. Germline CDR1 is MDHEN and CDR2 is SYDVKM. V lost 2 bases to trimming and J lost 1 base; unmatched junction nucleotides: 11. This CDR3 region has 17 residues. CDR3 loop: CASSLPPASGGSYEQYF. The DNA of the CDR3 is TGTGCCAGCAGTTTACCCCCGGCTAGCGGAGGGTCCTACGAGCAGTACTTC. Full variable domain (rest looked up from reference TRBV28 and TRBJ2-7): DVKVTQSSRYLVKRTGEKVFLECVQDMDHENMFWYRQDPGLGLRLIYFSYDVKMKEKGDIPEGYSVSREKKERFSLILESASTNQTSMYLCASSLPPASGGSYEQYFGPGTRLTVT.

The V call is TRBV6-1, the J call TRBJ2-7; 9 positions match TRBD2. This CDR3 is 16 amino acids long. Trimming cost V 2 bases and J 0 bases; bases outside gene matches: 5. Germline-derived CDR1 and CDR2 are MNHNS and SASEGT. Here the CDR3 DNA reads TGTGCCAGCAGTGAAACACTAGCGGGTACCTCCTACGAGCAGTACTTC. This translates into CASSETLAGTSYEQYF.

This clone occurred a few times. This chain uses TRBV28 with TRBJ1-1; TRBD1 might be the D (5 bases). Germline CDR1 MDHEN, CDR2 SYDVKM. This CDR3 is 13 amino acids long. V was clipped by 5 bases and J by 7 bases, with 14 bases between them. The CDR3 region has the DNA TGTGCCAGCAGTGCCTCCGGGACGGTTGAAGCTTTCTTT. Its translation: CASSASGTVEAFF.

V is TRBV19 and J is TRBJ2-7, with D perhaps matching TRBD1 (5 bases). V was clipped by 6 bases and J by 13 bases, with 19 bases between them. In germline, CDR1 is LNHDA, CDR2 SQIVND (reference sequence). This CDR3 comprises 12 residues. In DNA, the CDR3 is TGTGCCAGTAGGACTGCAGTGGGGCCTTTATACTTC. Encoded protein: CASRTAVGPLYF.

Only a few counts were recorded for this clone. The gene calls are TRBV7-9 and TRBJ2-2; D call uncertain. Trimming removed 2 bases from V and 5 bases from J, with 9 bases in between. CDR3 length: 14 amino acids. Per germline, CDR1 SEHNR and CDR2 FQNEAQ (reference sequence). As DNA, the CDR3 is TGTGCCAGCAGCTTATATACTGGAACCGGGGAGCTGTTTTTT. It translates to CASSLYTGTGELFF.

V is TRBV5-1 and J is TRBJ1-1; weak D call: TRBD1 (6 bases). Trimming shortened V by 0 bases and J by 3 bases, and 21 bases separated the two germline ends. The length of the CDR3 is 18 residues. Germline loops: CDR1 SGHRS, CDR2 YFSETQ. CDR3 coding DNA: TGCGCCAGCAGCTTGGCGGTAGGGGGGACTAAGATTTACACTGAAGCTTTCTTT. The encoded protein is CASSLAVGGTKIYTEAFF.

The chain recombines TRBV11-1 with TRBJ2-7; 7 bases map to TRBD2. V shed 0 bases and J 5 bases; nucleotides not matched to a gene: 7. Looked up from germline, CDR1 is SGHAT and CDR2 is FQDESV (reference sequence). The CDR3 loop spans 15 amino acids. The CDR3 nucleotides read TGTGCCAGCAGCTTAGCCGCCGGACTAGTTCACGAGCAGTACTTC. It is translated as CASSLAAGLVHEQYF. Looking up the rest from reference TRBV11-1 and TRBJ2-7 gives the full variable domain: EAEVAQSPRYKITEKSQAVAFWCDPISGHATLYWYRQILGQGPELLVQFQDESVVDDSQLPKDRFSAERLKGVDSTLKIQPAELGDSAMYLCASSLAAGLVHEQYFGPGTRLTVT.

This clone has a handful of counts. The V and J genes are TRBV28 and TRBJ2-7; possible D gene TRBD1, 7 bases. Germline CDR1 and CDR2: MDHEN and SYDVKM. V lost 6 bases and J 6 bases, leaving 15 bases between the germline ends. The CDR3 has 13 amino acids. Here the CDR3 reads CASSPSEGAEQYF. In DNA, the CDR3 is TGTGCCAGCAGCCCCTCGGAGGGGGCCGAGCAGTACTTC. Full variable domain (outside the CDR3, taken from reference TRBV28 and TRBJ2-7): DVKVTQSSRYLVKRTGEKVFLECVQDMDHENMFWYRQDPGLGLRLIYFSYDVKMKEKGDIPEGYSVSREKKERFSLILESASTNQTSMYLCASSPSEGAEQYFGPGTRLTVT.

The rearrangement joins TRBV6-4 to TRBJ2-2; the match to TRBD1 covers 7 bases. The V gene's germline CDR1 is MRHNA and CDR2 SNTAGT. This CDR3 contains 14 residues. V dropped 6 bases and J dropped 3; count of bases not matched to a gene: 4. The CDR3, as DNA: TGTGCCAGCAGCTTCGGACAGGACACCGGGGAGCTGTTTTTT. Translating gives CASSFGQDTGELFF.

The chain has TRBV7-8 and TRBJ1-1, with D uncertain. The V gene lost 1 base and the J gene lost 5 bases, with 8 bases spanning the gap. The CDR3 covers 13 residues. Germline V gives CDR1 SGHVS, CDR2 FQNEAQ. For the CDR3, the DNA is TGTGCCAGCAGCTTAGTTTACGGGACTGAAGCTTTCTTT. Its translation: CASSLVYGTEAFF.

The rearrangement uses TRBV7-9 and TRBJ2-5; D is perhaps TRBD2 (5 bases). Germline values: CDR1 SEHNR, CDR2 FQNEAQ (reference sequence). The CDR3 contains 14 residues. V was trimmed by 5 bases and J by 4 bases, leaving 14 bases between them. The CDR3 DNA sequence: TGTGCCAGCAGCGTTACTAGTTCGGGAGAGACCCAGTACTTC. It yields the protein CASSVTSSGETQYF.

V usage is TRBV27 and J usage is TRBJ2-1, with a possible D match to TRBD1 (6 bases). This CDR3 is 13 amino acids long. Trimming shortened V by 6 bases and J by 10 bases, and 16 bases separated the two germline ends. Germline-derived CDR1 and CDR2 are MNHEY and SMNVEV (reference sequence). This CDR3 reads CASSWDKTLEQFF. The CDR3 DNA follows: TGTGCCAGCAGCTGGGACAAGACCCTCGAGCAGTTCTTC.

The CDR3 loop is CASSDRTSGNNEQFF. The CDR3 DNA reads TGTGCCAGCAGTGATCGGACTAGCGGGAACAATGAGCAGTTCTTC. V and J are TRBV6-4 and TRBJ2-1; 12 positions agree with TRBD2. This CDR3 has 15 residues. With 3 bases clipped from V and 5 bases from J, the junction kept 2 bases outside the gene matches. Germline values: CDR1 MRHNA, CDR2 SNTAGT.